A single sample gave rise to the 3 T cell receptor beta chains below, sequenced in a study of T-cell memory formation after mild COVID-19. TCRdb itself ran the 5' RACE reads through MiXCR, one entry per CDR3 protein. The sample lists hundreds of thousands of distinct CDR3 sequences; about 20% were seen once. Source material: PBMCs or a T cell subset sorted from them (not recorded which). These receptors all stem from an adult woman who had mild COVID-19 (a few samples of this study predate the infection). Cell type and time point are not known.

The table lists this clonotype with a few counts. The chain uses TRBV15 and TRBJ2-3; 11 nucleotides agree with TRBD2. This CDR3 spans 18 amino acids. V lost 5 bases and J lost 6; bases outside the gene matches: 16. The germline V gene has CDR1 LNHNV and CDR2 YYDKDF (reference sequence). The CDR3 loop reads CATSGEGSTSGVPDTQYF. The CDR3 nucleotides are TGTGCCACCAGCGGGGAAGGGTCGACTAGCGGGGTCCCCGATACGCAGTATTTT.

This clonotype was seen more than once but under ten times. V gene TRBV28 combines with J gene TRBJ2-7; D is possibly TRBD2 (6 bases). CDR1 and CDR2 from the germline V gene are MDHEN and SYDVKM. This CDR3 has 14 amino acids. Trimming cost V 2 bases and J 4 bases, with 12 bases left between them. The chain's CDR3 is CASSLTAGRYEQYF. The CDR3 DNA is TGTGCCAGCAGTTTAACGGCGGGGCGTTACGAGCAGTACTTC.

This clonotype was counted at least ten times. The V and J genes are TRBV10-3 and TRBJ1-2, with TRBD1 matching over 9 bases. CDR3 size: 14 residues. J was trimmed by 9 bases and V by 6 bases; bases with no gene match: 11. Per germline, CDR1 ENHRY and CDR2 SYGVKD. This CDR3 reads CAIRTPGTGIRYTF. CDR3 in DNA: TGTGCCATCAGGACCCCCGGGACAGGGATTCGCTACACCTTC.